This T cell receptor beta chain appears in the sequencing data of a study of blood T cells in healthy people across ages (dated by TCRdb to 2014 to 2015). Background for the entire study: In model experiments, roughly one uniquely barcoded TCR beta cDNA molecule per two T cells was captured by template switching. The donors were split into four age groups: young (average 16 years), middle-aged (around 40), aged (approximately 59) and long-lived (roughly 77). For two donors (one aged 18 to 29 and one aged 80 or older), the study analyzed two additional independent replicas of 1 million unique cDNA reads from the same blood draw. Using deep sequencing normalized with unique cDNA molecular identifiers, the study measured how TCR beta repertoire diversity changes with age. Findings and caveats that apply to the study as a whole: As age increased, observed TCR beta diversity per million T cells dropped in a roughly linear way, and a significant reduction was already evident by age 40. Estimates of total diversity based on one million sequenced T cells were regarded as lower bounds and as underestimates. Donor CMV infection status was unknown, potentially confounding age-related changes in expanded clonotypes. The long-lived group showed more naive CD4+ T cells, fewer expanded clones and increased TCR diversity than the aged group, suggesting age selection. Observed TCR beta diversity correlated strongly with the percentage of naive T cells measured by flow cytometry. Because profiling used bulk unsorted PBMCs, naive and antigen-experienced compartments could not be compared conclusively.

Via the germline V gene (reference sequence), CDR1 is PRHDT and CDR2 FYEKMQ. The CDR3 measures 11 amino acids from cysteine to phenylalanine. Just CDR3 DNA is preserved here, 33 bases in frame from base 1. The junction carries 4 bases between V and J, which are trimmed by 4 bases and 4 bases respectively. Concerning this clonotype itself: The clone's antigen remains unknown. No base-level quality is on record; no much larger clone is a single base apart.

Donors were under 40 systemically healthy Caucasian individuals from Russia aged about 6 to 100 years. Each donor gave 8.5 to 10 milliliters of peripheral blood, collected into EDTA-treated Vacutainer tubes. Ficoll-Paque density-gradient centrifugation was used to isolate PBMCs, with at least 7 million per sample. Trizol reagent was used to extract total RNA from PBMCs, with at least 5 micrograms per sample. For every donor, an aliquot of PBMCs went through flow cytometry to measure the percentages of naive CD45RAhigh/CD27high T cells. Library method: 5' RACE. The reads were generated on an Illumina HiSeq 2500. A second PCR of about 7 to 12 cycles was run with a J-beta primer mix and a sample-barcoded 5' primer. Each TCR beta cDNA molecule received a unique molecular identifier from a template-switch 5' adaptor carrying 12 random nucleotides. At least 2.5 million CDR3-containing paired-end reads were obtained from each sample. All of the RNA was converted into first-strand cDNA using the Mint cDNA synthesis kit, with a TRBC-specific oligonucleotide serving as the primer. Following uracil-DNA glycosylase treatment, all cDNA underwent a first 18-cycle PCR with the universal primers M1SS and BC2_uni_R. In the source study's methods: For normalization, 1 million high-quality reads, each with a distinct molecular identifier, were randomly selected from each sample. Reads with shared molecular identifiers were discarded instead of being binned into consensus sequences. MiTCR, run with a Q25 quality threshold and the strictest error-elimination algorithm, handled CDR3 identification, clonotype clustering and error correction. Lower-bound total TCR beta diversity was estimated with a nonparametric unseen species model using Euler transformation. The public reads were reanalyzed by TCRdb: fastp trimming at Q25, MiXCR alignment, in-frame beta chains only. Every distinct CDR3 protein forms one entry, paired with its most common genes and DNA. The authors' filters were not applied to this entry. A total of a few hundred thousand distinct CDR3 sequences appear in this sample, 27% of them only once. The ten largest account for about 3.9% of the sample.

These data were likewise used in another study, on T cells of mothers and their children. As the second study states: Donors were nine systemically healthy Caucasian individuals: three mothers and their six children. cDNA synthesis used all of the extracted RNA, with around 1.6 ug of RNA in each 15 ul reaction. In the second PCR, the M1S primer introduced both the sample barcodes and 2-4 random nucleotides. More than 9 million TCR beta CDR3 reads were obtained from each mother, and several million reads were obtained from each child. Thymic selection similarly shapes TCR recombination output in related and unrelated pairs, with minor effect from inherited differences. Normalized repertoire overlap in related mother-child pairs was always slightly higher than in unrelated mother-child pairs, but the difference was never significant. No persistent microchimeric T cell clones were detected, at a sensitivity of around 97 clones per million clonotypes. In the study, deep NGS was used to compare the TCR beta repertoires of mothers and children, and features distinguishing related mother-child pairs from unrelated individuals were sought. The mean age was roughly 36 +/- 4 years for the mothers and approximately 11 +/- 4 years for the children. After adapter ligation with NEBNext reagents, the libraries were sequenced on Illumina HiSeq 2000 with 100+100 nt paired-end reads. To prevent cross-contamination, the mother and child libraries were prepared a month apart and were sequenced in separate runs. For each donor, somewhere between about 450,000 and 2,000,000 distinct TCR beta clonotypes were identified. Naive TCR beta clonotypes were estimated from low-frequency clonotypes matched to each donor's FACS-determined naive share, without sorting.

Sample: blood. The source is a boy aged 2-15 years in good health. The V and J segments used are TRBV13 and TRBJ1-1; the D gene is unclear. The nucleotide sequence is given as TGTGCCAGCAGCTCAGCCACTGAAGCTTTCTTT. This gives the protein CASSSATEAFF.